Shown below are 22 T cell receptor beta chains from a single sample sequenced in a study of T cells in Graves' hyperthyroidism and ophthalmopathy. RNA transcripts served as the template for amplifying TCR beta CDR3 regions. With the HTBI primer set, the TCR CDR3 went through a first round of RT-PCR. TCRdb fed the multiplex PCR reads into MiXCR, producing one record per CDR3 protein. The table lists a few hundred thousand distinct CDR3 sequences, about a sixth of them singletons. Sequencing used blood. The source is a woman between 55 and 75 years old with Graves' ophthalmopathy.

V usage is TRBV29-1 and J usage is TRBJ2-4; D possibly corresponds to TRBD1 (5 bases). V gave up 4 bases and J gave up 1 base, with 11 bases separating them. CDR3 length: 14 residues. Germline V lookup: CDR1 SQVTM, CDR2 ANQGSEA. CDR3 bases: TGCAGCGTTGCACCGACAGCTGCCAAAAACATTCAGTACTTC. Its protein is CSVAPTAAKNIQYF. Full variable domain (remainder filled in from reference TRBV29-1 and TRBJ2-4): SAVISQKPSRDICQRGTSLTIQCQVDSQVTMMFWYRQQPGQSLTLIATANQGSEATYESGFVIDKFPISRPNLTFSTLTVSNMSPEDSSIYLCSVAPTAAKNIQYFGAGTRLSVL.

This clonotype was counted at least ten times. This chain joins TRBV7-9 and TRBJ1-5; D is possibly TRBD1 (6 bases). V lost 3 bases to trimming and J lost 4 bases, with 10 bases between them. CDR3 length: 14 residues. Germline lookup yields CDR1 SEHNR and CDR2 FQNEAQ (reference sequence). CDR3 DNA: TGTGCCAGCAGCTTTGCAACAGGGAATCAGCCCCAGCATTTT. Translating gives CASSFATGNQPQHF.

This clonotype has only a few counts. J is TRBJ1-2 and V is TRBV14; no definite D call. The V end lost 0 bases, the J end lost 3 bases, and 11 bases lay between the germline ends. Germline V gene lookup returns CDR1 SGHDN and CDR2 FVKESK. The CDR3 is 15 amino acids. The CDR3 region has the DNA TGTGCCAGCAGCCAAGATGATCGGGATCACTATGGCTACACCTTC. This encodes CASSQDDRDHYGYTF.

The sample holds many counts of this clonotype. The chain is built from TRBV5-8 and TRBJ2-5; unclear D gene. CDR1 is SGHTS and CDR2 is YDEGEE in the germline V gene. V was clipped by 8 bases and J by 4 bases, with 3 bases between them. The CDR3 is 9 residues long. CDR3 in DNA: TGTGCCAGTTCAGAGACCCAGTACTTC. Translating gives CASSETQYF. Full variable domain (missing parts from reference TRBV5-8 and TRBJ2-5): EAGVTQSPTHLIKTRGQQATLRCSPISGHTSVYWYQQALGLGLQFLLWYDEGEERNRGNFPPRFSGRQFPNYSSELNVNALELEDSALYLCASSETQYFGPGTRLLVL.

This clonotype was recorded many times. V and J are TRBV7-9 and TRBJ2-2; possible D gene TRBD1, 6 bases. CDR1 is SEHNR and CDR2 is FQNEAQ in the germline V gene (reference sequence). This CDR3 contains 16 residues. V was shortened by 1 base and J by 1 base, with 10 bases between the two germline ends. This chain's CDR3 is CASSLVGAVNTGELFF. The CDR3 coding sequence is TGTGCCAGCAGCTTAGTGGGGGCGGTGAACACCGGGGAGCTGTTTTTT.

The sample holds a few counts of this clonotype. The V call is TRBV27, the J call TRBJ2-7, with 10 bases identical to TRBD2. There are 15 residues in the CDR3. Per the germline V gene, CDR1 is MNHEY and CDR2 is SMNVEV (reference sequence). V lost 4 bases, J lost 3 bases, and 6 bases stayed unmatched. CDR3 sequence (DNA): TGTGCCAGCAGTTCAGCGGGAGGGGCTAACTACGAGCAGTACTTC. Protein: CASSSAGGANYEQYF.

This clonotype was observed a handful of times. The gene calls are TRBV7-6 and TRBJ2-1, with 12 nucleotides matching TRBD1. Trimming at V came to 5 bases and at J to 7 bases, leaving 9 bases not matched to a gene. CDR1 and CDR2 from the germline V gene are SGHVS and FNYEAQ. The CDR3 consists of 16 residues. Written as DNA, the CDR3 is TGTGCCAGCAGCCCCCGACCGGGACAGGGGGCGAATGAGCAGTTCTTC. Protein sequence: CASSPRPGQGANEQFF.

This clonotype occurred many times. The V call is TRBV28, the J call TRBJ2-2; 11 bases line up with TRBD2. The CDR3 runs to 17 residues. V was clipped by 7 bases and J by 6 bases; unmatched bases: 13. The germline V gene has CDR1 MDHEN and CDR2 SYDVKM. As DNA, the CDR3 is TGTGCCAGCACATCTTTTCTACTAGCGGGAGAAGCCGGGGAGCTGTTTTTT. Amino acids: CASTSFLLAGEAGELFF.

This clonotype was seen a few times. The rearrangement joins TRBV6-2 or TRBV6-3 to TRBJ2-6, with D perhaps given as TRBD1 or TRBD2 (5 bases each). The CDR3 is 16 amino acids. Germline CDR1 MNHEY, CDR2 SVGEGT. V was cut by 2 bases and J by 1 base, with 9 bases left in between. Here the CDR3 DNA reads TGTGCCAGCAGTTACGGGACGGCGTCTGGGGCCAACGTCCTGACTTTC. Translating gives CASSYGTASGANVLTF.

This clonotype was observed at least ten times. This sequence joins TRBV7-9 and TRBJ1-6; the D is unclear. The V and J ends lost 3 bases and 8 bases respectively, with 11 bases between them. CDR1 SEHNR and CDR2 FQNEAQ come from the germline V gene (reference sequence). This CDR3 comprises 14 residues. CDR3 DNA: TGTGCCAGCAGCTTGGGCCAAGAAGATTCACCCCTCCACTTT. Its protein product is CASSLGQEDSPLHF.

This clonotype showed up many times. The J gene is TRBJ2-1, the V gene TRBV10-3, with 14 bases matching TRBD2. Germline CDR1 reads ENHRY; CDR2 reads SYGVKD. Trimming at V came to 2 bases and at J to 9 bases, leaving 6 bases not matched to a gene. This CDR3 has 16 amino acids. The chain's CDR3 is CAISEPGTSGRGEQFF. The CDR3 DNA follows: TGTGCCATCAGTGAGCCCGGGACTAGCGGGAGAGGTGAGCAGTTCTTC.

This clonotype was observed at least ten times. V usage is TRBV28 and J usage is TRBJ2-7; D ambiguous. The CDR3 spans 12 residues. The germline CDR1 and CDR2 sequences are MDHEN and SYDVKM. The germline V and J ends were trimmed by 8 bases and 5 bases, with 13 bases remaining between them. Here the CDR3 DNA reads TGTGCCAGCTCTCCTATGCGGCACGAGCAGTACTTC. This translates into CASSPMRHEQYF.

A few counts support this clonotype. The chain recombines TRBV9 with TRBJ1-2; D gene uncertain. V lost 3 bases and J 2 bases, leaving 14 bases between the germline ends. Germline loops: CDR1 SGDLS, CDR2 YYNGEE. There are 15 residues in the CDR3. This CDR3 is CASSATFGQNYGYTF. DNA of the CDR3: TGTGCCAGCAGCGCCACCTTCGGCCAGAACTATGGCTACACCTTC. The variable domain in full, with the rest retrieved from reference TRBV9 and TRBJ1-2, is DSGVTQTPKHLITATGQRVTLRCSPRSGDLSVYWYQQSLDQGLQFLIQYYNGEERAKGNILERFSAQQFPDLHSELNLSSLELGDSALYFCASSATFGQNYGYTFGSGTRLTVV.

The table lists this clonotype with many counts. The chain is built from TRBV3-1 and TRBJ1-4; 7 bases align to TRBD1. CDR1 is LGHDT and CDR2 is YNNKEL in the germline V gene (reference sequence). The CDR3 totals 15 residues. The ends lost 4 bases at V and 6 bases at J; junction bases unmatched: 8. The CDR3 here is CASSPGGTPYEKLFF. In DNA form, the CDR3 reads TGTGCCAGCAGCCCAGGGGGGACACCCTATGAAAAACTGTTTTTT. The entire variable domain, with the rest obtained from reference TRBV3-1 and TRBJ1-4, is as follows: DTAVSQTPKYLVTQMGNDKSIKCEQNLGHDTMYWYKQDSKKFLKIMFSYNNKELIINETVPNRFSPKSPDKAHLNLHINSLELGDSAVYFCASSPGGTPYEKLFFGSGTQLSVL.

The sample holds many counts of this clonotype. CDR3 sequence reads: CASSLTRGSSYGYTF. The CDR3, as DNA: TGTGCCAGCAGCTTAACCCGGGGGAGCTCCTATGGCTACACCTTC. This chain links TRBV7-2 with TRBJ1-2, with a weak D call TRBD1 (5 bases). V lost 2 bases and J lost 4, with 14 bases in between. Germline loops: CDR1 SGHTA, CDR2 FQGNSA. The length of the CDR3 is 15 residues.

In its sample, this clonotype was seen a few times. The chain combines TRBV4-1 with TRBJ2-3; 8 bases fit TRBD2. The germline V gene encodes CDR1 MGHRA and CDR2 YSYEKL. The CDR3 runs 17 residues. The V and J ends lost 0 bases and 3 bases, in that order; junction bases with no gene match: 8. The CDR3 sequence: CASSQEFAGGGTDTQYF. The CDR3 coding sequence is TGCGCCAGCAGCCAAGAGTTTGCGGGGGGAGGGACAGATACGCAGTATTTT.

There are a few counts of this clonotype. The chain uses TRBV6-1 and TRBJ1-2; 12 bases line up with TRBD1. V shed 6 bases and J 7 bases; nucleotides not matched to a gene: 9. The CDR3 sequence is 15 residues long. The V gene's germline CDR1 is MNHNS and CDR2 SASEGT. DNA of the CDR3: TGTGCCAGCAGCCGGGACAGGGGGCTTGGTAGTGGCTACACCTTC. Translation: CASSRDRGLGSGYTF.

This clonotype has ten or more counts. This sequence joins TRBV6-2 or TRBV6-3 and TRBJ2-5; D uncertain. CDR3 length equals 15 residues. Trimming cost V 5 bases and J 1 base, with 14 bases left between them. Germline V gene data show CDR1 as MNHEY and CDR2 as SVGEGT. The CDR3 spells CASSPSVRIQETQYF. The DNA of the CDR3 is TGTGCCAGCAGTCCCAGCGTCAGAATCCAAGAGACCCAGTACTTC.

There are many counts of this clonotype. This chain connects TRBV6-1 to TRBJ2-7; D is tentatively TRBD1 or TRBD2 (7 bases each). Germline values: CDR1 MNHNS, CDR2 SASEGT. V was cut by 6 bases and J by 3 bases, with 18 bases left in between. The CDR3 totals 15 residues. CDR3: CASRPRGGLSYEQYF. The CDR3 DNA follows: TGTGCCAGCAGACCCAGGGGGGGACTGAGCTACGAGCAGTACTTC.

In this sample, this clonotype turned up a few times. The chain links TRBV2 to TRBJ1-2; weak D call: TRBD1 (5 bases). Germline loops: CDR1 SNHLY, CDR2 FYNNEI. The V end lost 6 bases, the J end lost 3 bases, and 14 bases lay between the germline ends. This CDR3 has 14 residues. CDR3 amino acids: CASSPTWGDYGYTF. The CDR3 DNA reads as TGTGCCAGCAGCCCGACGTGGGGGGACTATGGCTACACCTTC.

The chain joins TRBV19 to TRBJ2-7; TRBD1 aligns across 8 bases. The CDR3 length is 14 residues. Germline V gene lookup returns CDR1 LNHDA and CDR2 SQIVND (reference sequence). With V trimmed by 3 bases and J by 4 bases, 5 bases remained unmatched. CDR3 protein: CASSISDRAYEQYF. The CDR3 DNA reads as TGTGCCAGTAGTATTTCGGACAGGGCGTACGAGCAGTACTTC. Supplemented by reference TRBV19 and TRBJ2-7, the full variable domain reads DGGITQSPKYLFRKEGQNVTLSCEQNLNHDAMYWYRQDPGQGLRLIYYSQIVNDFQKGDIAEGYSVSREKKESFPLTVTSAQKNPTAFYLCASSISDRAYEQYFGPGTRLTVT.

The J gene is TRBJ1-3, the V gene TRBV18, with 7 bases lining up with TRBD1. Germline trimming cut 0 bases from V and 2 bases from J; bases unmatched to any gene: 1. The CDR3 consists of 15 residues. Germline V gene data show CDR1 as KGHSH and CDR2 as LQKENI. The DNA of the CDR3 is TGTGCCAGCTCACCACCTACAGGGGCTGGAAACACCATATATTTT. Protein: CASSPPTGAGNTIYF.